The entry that follows covers one T cell receptor (beta chain) sequence. In this sample, this clonotype turned up many times. The clone's antigen remains unknown. No base-level quality is on record; no much larger clone is a single base apart. This sample is part of a study of patients with pleural tuberculosis (dated by TCRdb to the mid-2010s). The CDR3 runs 15 amino acids, cysteine and phenylalanine included. Kept here is only the CDR3 DNA, which spans 45 bases and is read in frame from base 1. The germline ends are 16 bases apart after V is trimmed by 5 bases and J by 2 bases. The germline V gene provides CDR1 SQVTM and CDR2 ANQGSEA. Sequencing was performed on an Illumina Genome Analyzer IIx. TCRdb ran its own pipeline on the public reads, namely fastp trimming at Q25 and MiXCR clone calling, and kept in-frame beta chains. One record per CDR3 amino acid sequence lists the most common genes and DNA. The sample profile shows some 29,000 distinct CDR3 sequences; approximately 20% of them were found once. Roughly 3.4% of the sample belongs to the ten largest clones.

The rearrangement joined TRBV29-1 to TRBJ1-5; the D region possibly corresponds to TRBD1 (6 bases align). Sequencing was performed on peripheral blood. This TCR was sampled from a human donor with pleural tuberculosis. Read as DNA, the sequence is TGCAGCGTTAGCTCAGGGGTGGATGGCAATCAGCCCCAGCATTTT. This sequence encodes CSVSSGVDGNQPQHF.